One and the same sample provided the 26 T cell receptor beta chains below, sequenced in a study of cytomegalovirus exposure and HLA in healthy donors (dated by TCRdb to 2016 to 2017). Library preparation employed the immunoSEQ multiplex PCR assay. TCRdb carries this immuneACCESS record with in-frame sequences only. Its versions omit some clonotypes, under half of them owing to an unresolved V gene in the studies checked, with the rest unexplained. The sample yields 150,000 to 200,000 clones; about 82% were counted once. Jointly, the top ten make up 2% to 2.5% of the sample. Sequencing was performed on PBMCs. The receptors originated from a man under 40 in good health and CMV-seropositive.

The rearrangement uses TRBV7-8 and TRBJ2-3; 7 bases are a match to TRBD1. CDR1 and CDR2 (germline): SGHVS, FQNEAQ. The ends lost 4 bases at V and 5 bases at J; junction bases unmatched: 6. This CDR3 region has 14 residues. The CDR3 here is CASSSTSGGDTQYF. Here the CDR3 DNA reads TGTGCCAGCAGCTCGACCTCAGGGGGAGATACGCAGTATTTT.

This clone has a single count. V gene TRBV27 combines with J gene TRBJ2-5, with a possible D match to TRBD2 (6 bases). Trimming cost V 6 bases and J 9 bases, with 23 bases left between them. CDR3 length equals 15 residues. CDR1 and CDR2 (germline): MNHEY, SMNVEV (reference sequence). The CDR3 nucleotides read TGTGCCAGCAGACCACCGGGACTGAGGCTGAGGGCCCAGTACTTC. Amino acid sequence: CASRPPGLRLRAQYF.

This clone was seen once. This chain links TRBV2 with TRBJ1-1; 8 positions match TRBD1. CDR3 size: 16 residues. Losses at the gene ends were 1 base for V and 5 bases for J; bases not matched to a gene: 9. Germline CDR1 is SNHLY and CDR2 is FYNNEI. The CDR3 region is CASSEEGQGARTEAFF. CDR3 nucleotide sequence: TGTGCCAGCAGTGAAGAAGGGCAGGGGGCGAGGACTGAAGCTTTCTTT.

This chain links TRBV7-2 with TRBJ1-1; perhaps TRBD1 as D (6 bases). Germline lookup yields CDR1 SGHTA and CDR2 FQGNSA. This CDR3 has 15 residues. Trimming stripped 5 bases from V and 5 bases from J, with 18 bases between. The CDR3 DNA sequence: TGTGCCAGCAGCCCCGGGGGGCCCGGCGGGACTGAAGCTTTCTTT. It specifies CASSPGGPGGTEAFF.

This chain uses TRBV4-3 with TRBJ2-3; TRBD1 matches 7 bases. The CDR3 has 15 residues. Germline loops: CDR1 LGHNA, CDR2 YSLEER. The junction had 4 bases not matched to a gene; V was cut back by 0 bases and J by 4 bases. This chain's CDR3 is CASSQDRGWPDTQYF. The DNA for the CDR3 is TGCGCCAGCAGCCAAGACAGGGGGTGGCCAGATACGCAGTATTTT.

V gene TRBV4-1 combines with J gene TRBJ1-4; TRBD1 aligns across 8 bases. Per the germline V gene, CDR1 is MGHRA and CDR2 is YSYEKL. J was trimmed by 5 bases and V by 1 base; bases with no gene match: 15. This CDR3 spans 19 amino acids. The CDR3 DNA follows: TGCGCCAGCAGCCAAGTACAGACGGGGCAGGGGGCGGAAAATGAAAAACTGTTTTTT. Residues: CASSQVQTGQGAENEKLFF.

The genes are TRBV25-1 and TRBJ1-1; no definite D call. V lost 0 bases and J lost 1, with 9 bases in between. Germline V gene sequence: CDR1 MGHDK, CDR2 SYGVNS. The CDR3 consists of 15 residues. In DNA, the CDR3 is TGTGCCAGCAGTGAATACGGGGTTAGGAACACTGAAGCTTTCTTT. This sequence encodes CASSEYGVRNTEAFF.

This chain connects TRBV7-9 to TRBJ2-5; 10 bases agree with TRBD2. The CDR3 covers 16 residues. Per germline, CDR1 SEHNR and CDR2 FQNEAQ (reference sequence). The V and J ends lost 4 bases and 7 bases, in that order; junction bases with no gene match: 12. The chain's CDR3 is CASSSGPSGGLGTQYF. DNA for the CDR3: TGTGCCAGCAGCTCGGGGCCTAGCGGGGGATTGGGGACCCAGTACTTC. The full variable domain, completed using reference TRBV7-9 and TRBJ2-5, is DTGVSQNPRHKITKRGQNVTFRCDPISEHNRLYWYRQTLGQGPEFLTYFQNEAQLEKSRLLSDRFSAERPKGSFSTLEIQRTEQGDSAMYLCASSSGPSGGLGTQYFGPGTRLLVL.

The chain is built from TRBV5-1 and TRBJ2-7; D is possibly TRBD1 (6 bases). Germline V gene sequence: CDR1 SGHRS, CDR2 YFSETQ. V was pared by 0 bases and J by 0 bases, with 10 bases between. This CDR3 contains 15 residues. CDR3: CASSLVGGPSYEQYF. For the CDR3, the DNA is TGCGCCAGCAGCTTGGTAGGGGGTCCCTCCTACGAGCAGTACTTC.

The rearrangement joins TRBV7-3 to TRBJ1-1; 11 bases line up with TRBD1. CDR1 is SGHTA and CDR2 is FQGTGA in the germline V gene. V was clipped by 5 bases and J by 9 bases; unmatched bases: 14. The CDR3 length is 16 residues. The CDR3 reads CASSPRPPGQGVQAFF. CDR3 bases: TGTGCCAGCAGCCCTAGACCCCCGGGACAGGGGGTGCAAGCTTTCTTT.

The chain joins TRBV7-2 to TRBJ2-7; D perhaps matches TRBD2 (5 bases). The germline CDR1 and CDR2 sequences are SGHTA and FQGNSA. Trimming took off 0 bases at V and 2 bases at J, with 11 bases between the two ends. The CDR3 consists of 15 residues. This chain's CDR3 is CASSLAEEATYEQYF. CDR3 DNA sequence: TGTGCCAGCAGCTTAGCGGAGGAGGCAACCTACGAGCAGTACTTC. Based on the CDR3 plus reference TRBV7-2 and TRBJ2-7, the full variable domain is GAGVSQSPSNKVTEKGKDVELRCDPISGHTALYWYRQSLGQGLEFLIYFQGNSAPDKSGLPSDRFSAERTGGSVSTLTIQRTQQEDSAVYLCASSLAEEATYEQYFGPGTRLTVT.

This clone was seen only once. The chain combines TRBV9 with TRBJ2-2, with D unresolved. CDR1 SGDLS and CDR2 YYNGEE come from the germline V gene. The CDR3 loop spans 13 amino acids. The germline V and J ends were trimmed by 7 bases and 4 bases, with 11 bases remaining between them. CDR3 loop: CASLETATGELFF. CDR3 nucleotides: TGTGCCAGCCTAGAGACTGCCACCGGGGAGCTGTTTTTT. The full variable domain, with the rest looked up from reference TRBV9 and TRBJ2-2, is DSGVTQTPKHLITATGQRVTLRCSPRSGDLSVYWYQQSLDQGLQFLIQYYNGEERAKGNILERFSAQQFPDLHSELNLSSLELGDSALYFCASLETATGELFFGEGSRLTVL.

This clone was detected a few times. The same CDR3 can be traced to other DNA sequences in this sample. The rearrangement links TRBV14 to TRBJ1-1; maybe TRBD1 (5 bases). The CDR3 length is 15 residues. The germline CDR1 and CDR2 sequences are SGHDN and FVKESK. Trimming pared 3 bases from V and 2 bases from J, leaving 13 bases between. The CDR3 nucleotides read TGTGCCAGCAGCCAGGAAGGGGCCTTAAACACTGAAGCTTTCTTT. This sequence encodes CASSQEGALNTEAFF. Drawing the rest from reference TRBV14 and TRBJ1-1, the complete variable domain is EAGVTQFPSHSVIEKGQTVTLRCDPISGHDNLYWYRRVMGKEIKFLLHFVKESKQDESGMPNNRFLAERTGGTYSTLKVQPAELEDSGVYFCASSQEGALNTEAFFGQGTRLTVV.

This clone showed up many times. The chain links TRBV19 to TRBJ2-1, with 12 bases matching TRBD2. Germline loops: CDR1 LNHDA, CDR2 SQIVND (reference sequence). V shed 6 bases, J shed 9 bases, and the junction held 9 bases outside the gene matches. The CDR3 covers 15 residues. The DNA of the CDR3 is TGTGCCAGTAGCCTTGGGGCTAGCGGGGGGGGTGAGCAGTTCTTC. It yields the protein CASSLGASGGGEQFF.

J is TRBJ2-7 and V is TRBV7-2, with TRBD1 as a possible D gene (5 bases). The ends were cut back, 5 bases at V and 2 bases at J, with 13 bases in the middle. The CDR3 totals 14 residues. Germline V CDR1 and CDR2: SGHTA, FQGNSA. The CDR3: CASSATGPAYEQYF. The CDR3 region has the DNA TGTGCCAGCAGCGCCACAGGTCCCGCCTACGAGCAGTACTTC.

This rearrangement joins TRBV2 to TRBJ2-5; a possible D gene is TRBD1 (6 bases). CDR3 length equals 13 residues. Germline CDR1 SNHLY, CDR2 FYNNEI. V lost 7 bases to trimming and J lost 5 bases, with 14 bases between them. The DNA for the CDR3 is TGTGCCAGCAAGGGCACAGGGACGGAGACCCAGTACTTC. It specifies CASKGTGTETQYF.

The chain links TRBV11-2 to TRBJ2-7; perhaps TRBD2 as D (5 bases). Germline CDR1 reads SGHAT; CDR2 reads FQNNGV. The CDR3 is made up of 15 amino acids. Trimming removed 6 bases from V and 0 bases from J, with 15 bases in between. The CDR3 nucleotides are TGTGCCAGCAGTCTGGACTTCGGAGCCTCCTACGAGCAGTACTTC. Residues: CASSLDFGASYEQYF.

The V call is TRBV4-3, the J call TRBJ2-1; weak D call: TRBD2 (7 bases). Germline V gene lookup returns CDR1 LGHNA and CDR2 YSLEER. The V end was cut by 0 bases, the J end by 4 bases, with 16 bases between. The CDR3 sequence is 17 residues long. CDR3: CASSQDLKGGQYNEQFF. CDR3 DNA sequence: TGCGCCAGCAGCCAAGATCTGAAGGGGGGGCAATACAATGAGCAGTTCTTC.

The chain uses TRBV7-2 and TRBJ2-6; the D gene is possibly TRBD1 (5 bases). CDR1 and CDR2 (germline): SGHTA, FQGNSA. The CDR3 loop spans 17 amino acids. V gave up 5 bases and J gave up 0 bases, with 14 bases separating them. The CDR3 is CASSKLQGFSGANVLTF. In nucleotides, the CDR3 is TGTGCCAGCAGCAAATTGCAGGGTTTCTCTGGGGCCAACGTCCTGACTTTC. Full variable domain (rest looked up from reference TRBV7-2 and TRBJ2-6): GAGVSQSPSNKVTEKGKDVELRCDPISGHTALYWYRQSLGQGLEFLIYFQGNSAPDKSGLPSDRFSAERTGGSVSTLTIQRTQQEDSAVYLCASSKLQGFSGANVLTFGAGSRLTVL.

This chain uses TRBV19 with TRBJ2-4; 8 nucleotides agree with TRBD1. The V gene's germline CDR1 is LNHDA and CDR2 SQIVND (reference sequence). The CDR3 covers 17 residues. Germline trimming cut 5 bases from V and 4 bases from J; bases unmatched to any gene: 13. This CDR3 is CASSPPRQGPVKNIQYF. Written as DNA, the CDR3 is TGTGCCAGTAGTCCCCCGCGACAGGGGCCGGTAAAAAACATTCAGTACTTC.

The chain couples TRBV6-5 to TRBJ2-3; the match to TRBD2 covers 8 bases. The germline gives CDR1 MNHEY, CDR2 SVGAGI. The CDR3 covers 14 residues. Germline trimming cut 2 bases from V and 4 bases from J; bases unmatched to any gene: 2. The CDR3 loop reads CASSYGAGADTQYF. The CDR3 coding sequence is TGTGCCAGCAGTTACGGAGCGGGGGCAGATACGCAGTATTTT.

V is TRBV5-4 and J is TRBJ2-5; D possibly corresponds to TRBD1 (5 bases). The CDR3 spans 12 residues. The germline V gene has CDR1 SGHNT and CDR2 YYREEE (reference sequence). The germline V and J ends were trimmed by 5 bases and 3 bases, with 8 bases remaining between them. DNA of the CDR3: TGTGCCAGCAGTCGCAGGGAAGAGACCCAGTACTTC. Amino acids: CASSRREETQYF. The variable domain in full, completed from reference TRBV5-4 and TRBJ2-5, reads ETGVTQSPTHLIKTRGQQVTLRCSSQSGHNTVSWYQQALGQGPQFIFQYYREEENGRGNFPPRFSGLQFPNYSSELNVNALELDDSALYLCASSRREETQYFGPGTRLLVL.

The chain carries TRBV7-9 and TRBJ2-1; D gene uncertain. CDR3 length: 14 amino acids. In germline, CDR1 is SEHNR, CDR2 FQNEAQ (reference sequence). Deletions cut 4 bases from V and 8 bases from J, with 15 bases between. The CDR3 here is CASSSRQGSHEQFF. The CDR3 coding sequence is TGTGCCAGCAGCTCCAGACAAGGTTCGCATGAGCAGTTCTTC.

This rearrangement joins TRBV5-6 to TRBJ2-7; D may be TRBD1 (5 bases). Per the germline V gene, CDR1 is SGHDT and CDR2 is YYEEEE. There are 13 residues in the CDR3. V gave up 6 bases and J gave up 0 bases, with 10 bases separating them. DNA of the CDR3: TGTGCCAGCAAGGGGCGAAACTCCTACGAGCAGTACTTC. Translation: CASKGRNSYEQYF.

The chain has TRBV7-2 and TRBJ1-5; TRBD1 matches 9 bases. The germline gives CDR1 SGHTA, CDR2 FQGNSA. Unmatched junction bases numbered 5, after V lost 1 base and J lost 7 bases. The CDR3 covers 15 residues. The chain's CDR3 is CASSLVTGGIQPQHF. In nucleotides, the CDR3 is TGTGCCAGCAGCTTAGTCACAGGGGGCATACAGCCCCAGCATTTT.

The chain couples TRBV7-6 to TRBJ1-4; maybe TRBD1 (5 bases). Per the germline V gene, CDR1 is SGHVS and CDR2 is FNYEAQ. With 3 bases removed from V and 8 bases from J, the gap between germline ends came to 10 bases. The CDR3 sequence is 13 residues long. The CDR3 sequence: CASSFVTAEKLFF. The CDR3 bases are TGTGCCAGCAGCTTTGTGACAGCGGAAAAACTGTTTTTT.